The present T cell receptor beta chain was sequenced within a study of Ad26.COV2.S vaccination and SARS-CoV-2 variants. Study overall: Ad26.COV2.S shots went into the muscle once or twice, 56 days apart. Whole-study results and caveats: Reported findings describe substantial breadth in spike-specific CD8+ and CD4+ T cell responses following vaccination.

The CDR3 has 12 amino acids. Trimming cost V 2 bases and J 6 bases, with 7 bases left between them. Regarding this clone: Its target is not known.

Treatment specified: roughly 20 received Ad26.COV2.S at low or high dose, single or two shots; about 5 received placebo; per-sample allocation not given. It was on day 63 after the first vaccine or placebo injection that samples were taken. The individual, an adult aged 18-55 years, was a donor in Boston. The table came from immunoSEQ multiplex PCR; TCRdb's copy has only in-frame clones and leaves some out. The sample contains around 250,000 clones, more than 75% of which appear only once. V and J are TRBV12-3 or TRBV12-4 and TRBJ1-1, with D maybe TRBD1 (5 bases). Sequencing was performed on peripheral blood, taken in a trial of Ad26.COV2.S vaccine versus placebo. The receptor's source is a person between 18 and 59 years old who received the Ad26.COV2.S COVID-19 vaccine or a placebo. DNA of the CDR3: TGTGCCAGCAGTTTAAGGGGTCCTGAAGCTTTCTTT. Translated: CASSLRGPEAFF.